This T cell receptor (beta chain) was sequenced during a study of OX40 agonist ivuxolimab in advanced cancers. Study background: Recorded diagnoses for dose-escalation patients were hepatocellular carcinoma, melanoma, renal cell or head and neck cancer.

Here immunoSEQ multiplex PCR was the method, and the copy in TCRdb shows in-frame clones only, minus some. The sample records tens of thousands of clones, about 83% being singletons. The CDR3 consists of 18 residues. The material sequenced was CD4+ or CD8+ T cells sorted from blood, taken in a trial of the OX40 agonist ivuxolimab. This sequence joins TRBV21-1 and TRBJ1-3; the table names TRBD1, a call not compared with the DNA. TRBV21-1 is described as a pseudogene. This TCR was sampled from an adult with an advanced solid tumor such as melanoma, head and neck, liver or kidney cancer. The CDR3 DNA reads TGTGCCAGCAGCAAAGAAGCGGTCAGGGGGGCAAGGGGAAACACCATATATTTT. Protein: CASSKEAVRGARGNTIYF.